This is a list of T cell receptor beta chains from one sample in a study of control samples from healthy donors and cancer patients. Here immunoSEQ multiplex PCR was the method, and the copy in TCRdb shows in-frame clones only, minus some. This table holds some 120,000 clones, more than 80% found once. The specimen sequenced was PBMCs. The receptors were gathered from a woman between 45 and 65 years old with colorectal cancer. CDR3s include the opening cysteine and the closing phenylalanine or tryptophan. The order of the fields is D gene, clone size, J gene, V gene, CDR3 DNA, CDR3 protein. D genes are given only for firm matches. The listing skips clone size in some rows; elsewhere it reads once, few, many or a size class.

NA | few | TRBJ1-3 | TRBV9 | TGTGCCAGCAGCGTAGGGTACAGGGCACTCTCTGGAAACACCATATATTTT | CASSVGYRALSGNTIYF
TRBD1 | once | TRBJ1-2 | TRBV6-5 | TGTGCCAGCAGTTTCAGGGGGCGGGCTGGCTACACCTTC | CASSFRGRAGYTF
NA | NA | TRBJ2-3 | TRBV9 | TGTGCCAGCAGCACACCCAGCTGGGTCGGGACTCCCAAAGGGGTGGATACGCAGTATTTT | CASSTPSWVGTPKGVDTQYF
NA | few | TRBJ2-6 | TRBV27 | TGTGCCAGCAGTTTATTAGGGCCTGGGGCCAACGTCCTGACTTTC | CASSLLGPGANVLTF
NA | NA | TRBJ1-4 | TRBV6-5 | TGTGCCAGCAGTAACCGACAGGATCCTAATGAAAAACTGTTTTTT | CASSNRQDPNEKLFF
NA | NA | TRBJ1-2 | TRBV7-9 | TGTGCCAGCAGCTTAGGGGGTACGTCCTATGGCTACACCTTC | CASSLGGTSYGYTF
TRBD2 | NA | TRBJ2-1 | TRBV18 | TGTGCCAGCTCACCCAGACTAGCGGGAGACCATGAGCAGTTCTTC | CASSPRLAGDHEQFF
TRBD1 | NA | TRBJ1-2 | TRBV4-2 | TGTGCCAGCAGCCAGGGGACAGGGGGCCCTCCTAACTATGGCTACACCTTC | CASSQGTGGPPNYGYTF
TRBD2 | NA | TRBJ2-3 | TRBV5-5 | TGTGCCAGCAGCTTGGAGGCTAGCGGCTTCACAGATACGCAGTATTTT | CASSLEASGFTDTQYF
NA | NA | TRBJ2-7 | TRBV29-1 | TGCAGCGTTACACAGGATTCCTACGAGCAGTACTTC | CSVTQDSYEQYF
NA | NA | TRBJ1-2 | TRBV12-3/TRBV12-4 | TGTGCCAGCAGTTTAGGCAGGAACTATGGCTACACCTTC | CASSLGRNYGYTF
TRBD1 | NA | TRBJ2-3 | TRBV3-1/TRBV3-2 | TGTGCCAGCAGCCAAGTTTGGGACAGGGGGATGAAGGATACGCAGTATTTT | CASSQVWDRGMKDTQYF
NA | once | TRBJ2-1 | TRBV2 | TGTGCCAGCAGTGTGCAGGGGGGCCTCCACAATGAGCAGTTCTTC | CASSVQGGLHNEQFF
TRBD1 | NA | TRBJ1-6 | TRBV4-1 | TGCGCCAGCAGCCAGGCAGGGGGAAATTCACCCCTCCACTTT | CASSQAGGNSPLHF
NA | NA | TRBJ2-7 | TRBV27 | TGTGCCAGCAGTTTATCGGGCGGGGCAGGCCAACTAAAGGGGCAGTACTTC | CASSLSGGAGQLKGQYF
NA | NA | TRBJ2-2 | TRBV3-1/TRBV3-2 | TGTGCCAGCAGCCTCCAGAGCGCCGGGGAGCTGTTTTTT | CASSLQSAGELFF